The T cell receptor (beta chain) described here comes from a study of T cells in Graves' hyperthyroidism and ophthalmopathy. TCR beta CDR3 region amplification was performed from RNA transcripts. The TCR CDR3 first-round RT-PCR relied on the HTBI primer set. A single record per CDR3 protein comes from TCRdb applying MiXCR to the multiplex PCR reads. In the table there are more than 500,000 distinct CDR3 sequences, 13% to 15% of which are singletons. Germline V lookup: CDR1 SEHNR, CDR2 FQNEAQ (reference sequence). The CDR3 sequence is 14 residues long. V gave up 5 bases and J gave up 3 bases; unmatched junction bases: 5.

This sequence originates from a woman in her forties with Graves' hyperthyroidism. The sample comprised blood. The V and J genes are TRBV7-9 and TRBJ2-5; TRBD2 agrees at 8 bases. The CDR3 is CASSQAGGEETQYF. The DNA of the CDR3 is TGTGCCAGCAGCCAGGCGGGAGGTGAAGAGACCCAGTACTTC.